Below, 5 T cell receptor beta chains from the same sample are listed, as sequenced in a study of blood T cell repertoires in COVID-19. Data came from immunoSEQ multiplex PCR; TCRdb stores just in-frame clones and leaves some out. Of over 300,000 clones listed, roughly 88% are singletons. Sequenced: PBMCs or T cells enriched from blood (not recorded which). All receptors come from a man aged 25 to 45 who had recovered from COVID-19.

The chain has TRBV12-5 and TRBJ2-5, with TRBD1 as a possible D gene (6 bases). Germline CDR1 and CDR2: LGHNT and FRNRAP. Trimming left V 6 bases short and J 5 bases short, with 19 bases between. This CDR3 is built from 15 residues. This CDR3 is CASGPRGSGWETQYF. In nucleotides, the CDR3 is TGTGCTAGTGGCCCCAGGGGATCGGGGTGGGAGACCCAGTACTTC.

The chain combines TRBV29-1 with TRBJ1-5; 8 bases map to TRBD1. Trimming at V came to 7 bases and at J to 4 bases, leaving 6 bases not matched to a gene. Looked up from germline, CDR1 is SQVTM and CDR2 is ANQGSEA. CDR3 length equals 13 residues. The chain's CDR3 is CSATTGVNQPQHF. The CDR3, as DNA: TGCAGCGCAACGACAGGGGTAAATCAGCCCCAGCATTTT.

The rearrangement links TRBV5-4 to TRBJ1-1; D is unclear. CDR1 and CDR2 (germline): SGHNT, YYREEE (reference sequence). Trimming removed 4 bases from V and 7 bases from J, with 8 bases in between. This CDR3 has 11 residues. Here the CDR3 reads CASSLSGEAFF. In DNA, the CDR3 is TGTGCCAGCAGCCTTTCCGGTGAAGCTTTCTTT.

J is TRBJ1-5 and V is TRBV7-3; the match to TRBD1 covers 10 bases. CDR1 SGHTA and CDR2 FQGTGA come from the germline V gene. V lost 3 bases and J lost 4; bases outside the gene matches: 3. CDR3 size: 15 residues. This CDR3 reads CASSLTGGTNQPQHF. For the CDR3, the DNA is TGTGCCAGCAGCTTGACAGGGGGCACAAATCAGCCCCAGCATTTT.

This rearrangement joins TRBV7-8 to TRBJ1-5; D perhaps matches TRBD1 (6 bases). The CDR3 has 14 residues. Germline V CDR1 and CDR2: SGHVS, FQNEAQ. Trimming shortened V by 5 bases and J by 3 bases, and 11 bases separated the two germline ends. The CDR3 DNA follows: TGTGCCAGCAGCCCTGGACAGATCAATCAGCCCCAGCATTTT. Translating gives CASSPGQINQPQHF. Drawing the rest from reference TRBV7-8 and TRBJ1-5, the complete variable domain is GAGVSQSPRYKVAKRGQDVALRCDPISGHVSLFWYQQALGQGPEFLTYFQNEAQLDKSGLPSDRFFAERPEGSVSTLKIQRTQQEDSAVYLCASSPGQINQPQHFGDGTRLSIL.